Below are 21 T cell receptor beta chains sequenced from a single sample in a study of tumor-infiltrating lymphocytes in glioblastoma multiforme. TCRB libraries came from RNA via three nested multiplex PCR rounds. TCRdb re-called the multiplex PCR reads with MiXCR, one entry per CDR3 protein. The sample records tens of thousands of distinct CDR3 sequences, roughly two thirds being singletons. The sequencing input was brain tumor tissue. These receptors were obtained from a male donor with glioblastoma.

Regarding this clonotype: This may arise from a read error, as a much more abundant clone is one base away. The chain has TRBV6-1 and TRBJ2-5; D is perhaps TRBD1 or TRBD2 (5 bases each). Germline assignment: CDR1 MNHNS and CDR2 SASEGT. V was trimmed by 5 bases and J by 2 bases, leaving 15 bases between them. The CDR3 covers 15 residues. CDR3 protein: CASSYAGTVQETQYF. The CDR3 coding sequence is TGTGCCAGCAGTTACGCCGGGACGGTACAAGAGACCCAGTACTTC.

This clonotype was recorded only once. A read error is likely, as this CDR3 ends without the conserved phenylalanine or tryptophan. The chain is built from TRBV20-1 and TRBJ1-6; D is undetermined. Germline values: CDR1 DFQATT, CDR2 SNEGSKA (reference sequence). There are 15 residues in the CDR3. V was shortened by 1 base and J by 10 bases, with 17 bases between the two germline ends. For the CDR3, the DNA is TGCAGTGCTAGAGGGCGGGGTTCCTTGAACTCACCCCTCCACTCT. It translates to CSARGRGSLNSPLHS.

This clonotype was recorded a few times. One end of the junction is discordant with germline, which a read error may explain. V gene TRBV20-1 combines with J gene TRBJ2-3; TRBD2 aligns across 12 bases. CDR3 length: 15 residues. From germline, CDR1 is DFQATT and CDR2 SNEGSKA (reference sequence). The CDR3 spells CSVRGLAGSTDTQYF. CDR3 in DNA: TGCAGTGTTAGAGGACTAGCGGGGAGCACAGATACGCAGTATTTT.

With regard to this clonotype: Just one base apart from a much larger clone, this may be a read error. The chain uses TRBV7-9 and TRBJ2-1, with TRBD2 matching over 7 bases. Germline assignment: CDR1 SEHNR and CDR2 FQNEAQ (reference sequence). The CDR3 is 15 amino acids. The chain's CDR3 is CAISWDYRNGNEQFF. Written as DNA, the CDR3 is TGTGCCATCAGCTGGGACTACCGGAATGGGAATGAGCAGTTCTTC.

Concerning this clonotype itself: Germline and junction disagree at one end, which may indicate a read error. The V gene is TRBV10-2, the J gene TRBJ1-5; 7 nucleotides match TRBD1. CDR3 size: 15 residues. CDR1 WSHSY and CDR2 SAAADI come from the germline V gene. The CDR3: CASGPLATGNQPQHF. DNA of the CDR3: TGCGCCAGCGGACCCTTGGCGACAGGGAACCAGCCCCAACATTTT.

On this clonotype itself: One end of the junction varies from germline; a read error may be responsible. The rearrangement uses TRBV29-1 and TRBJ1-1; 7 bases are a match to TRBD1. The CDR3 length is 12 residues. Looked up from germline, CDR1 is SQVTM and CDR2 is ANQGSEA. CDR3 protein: CSVGQENAEASF. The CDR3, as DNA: TGCAGCGTCGGACAGGAGAACGCTGAAGCTTCCTTT. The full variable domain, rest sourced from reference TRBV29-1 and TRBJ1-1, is SAVISQKPSRDICQRGTSLTIQCQVDSQVTMMFWYRQQPGQSLTLIATANQGSEATYESGFVIDKFPISRPNLTFSTLTVSNMSPEDSSIYLCSVGQENAEASFGQGTRLTVV.

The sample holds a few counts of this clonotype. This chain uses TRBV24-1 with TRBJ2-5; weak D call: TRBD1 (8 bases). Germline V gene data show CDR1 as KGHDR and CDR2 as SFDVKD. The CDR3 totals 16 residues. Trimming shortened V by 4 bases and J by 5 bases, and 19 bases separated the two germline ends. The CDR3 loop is CATSERNRGGEETQYF. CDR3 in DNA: TGTGCCACCAGTGAACGGAACAGGGGGGGAGAGGAGACCCAGTACTTC.

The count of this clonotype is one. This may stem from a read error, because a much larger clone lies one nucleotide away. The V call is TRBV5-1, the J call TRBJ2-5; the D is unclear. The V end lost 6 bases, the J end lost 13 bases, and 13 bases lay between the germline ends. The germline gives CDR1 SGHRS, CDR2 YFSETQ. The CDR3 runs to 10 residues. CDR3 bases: TGCGCCAGCAACCTGGACCACCTGTACTTC. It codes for CASNLDHLYF.

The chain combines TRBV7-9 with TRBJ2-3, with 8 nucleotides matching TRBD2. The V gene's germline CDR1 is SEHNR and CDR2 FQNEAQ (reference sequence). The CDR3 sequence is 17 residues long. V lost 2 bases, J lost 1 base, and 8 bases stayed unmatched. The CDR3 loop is CASSLTQREIGTDTQYF. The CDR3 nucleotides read TGTGCCAGCAGCTTAACCCAGCGGGAGATAGGCACAGATACGCAGTATTTT.

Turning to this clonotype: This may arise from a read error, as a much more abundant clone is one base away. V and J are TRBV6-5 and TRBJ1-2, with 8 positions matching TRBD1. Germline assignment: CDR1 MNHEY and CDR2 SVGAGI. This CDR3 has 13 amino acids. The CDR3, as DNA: TGTGCCAGAAGCAGGACAGGGCGTCAGGGCTACGCCTTC. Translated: CARSRTGRQGYAF.

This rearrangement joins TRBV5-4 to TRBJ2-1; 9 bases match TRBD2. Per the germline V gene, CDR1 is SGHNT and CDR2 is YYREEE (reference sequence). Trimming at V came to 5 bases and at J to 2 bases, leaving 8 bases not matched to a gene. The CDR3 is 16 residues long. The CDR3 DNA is TGTGCCAGCAGGGGGACTAGCTGGGGACCCTACAATGAGCAGTTCTTC. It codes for CASRGTSWGPYNEQFF.

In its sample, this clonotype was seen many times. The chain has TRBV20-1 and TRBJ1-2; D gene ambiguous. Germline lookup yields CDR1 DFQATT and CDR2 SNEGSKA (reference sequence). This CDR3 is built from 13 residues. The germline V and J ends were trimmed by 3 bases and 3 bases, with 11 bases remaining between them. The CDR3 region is CSASNPTDYGYTF. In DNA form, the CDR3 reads TGCAGTGCTAGTAATCCAACGGACTATGGCTACACCTTC.

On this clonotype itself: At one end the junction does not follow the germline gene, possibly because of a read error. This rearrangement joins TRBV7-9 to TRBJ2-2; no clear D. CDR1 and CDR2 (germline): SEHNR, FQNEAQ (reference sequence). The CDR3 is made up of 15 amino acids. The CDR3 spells CASILLGSDTGELFF. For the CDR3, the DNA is TGTGCCAGCATCTTATTGGGGTCGGACACCGGGGAGCTGTTTTTT.

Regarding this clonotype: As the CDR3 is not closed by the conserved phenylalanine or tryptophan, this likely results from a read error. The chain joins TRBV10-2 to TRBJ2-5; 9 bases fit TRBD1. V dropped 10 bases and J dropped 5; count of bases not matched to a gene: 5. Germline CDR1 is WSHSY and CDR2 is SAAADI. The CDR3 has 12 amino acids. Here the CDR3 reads CATWTGEETQYL. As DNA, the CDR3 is TGCGCCACCTGGACAGGGGAGGAGACCCAGTACCTC.

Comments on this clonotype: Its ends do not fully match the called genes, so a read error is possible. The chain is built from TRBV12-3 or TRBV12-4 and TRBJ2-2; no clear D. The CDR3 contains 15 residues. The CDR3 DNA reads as TGTGCCAGCAGTCCCGTAGTATTCAACACCAGGGAGCTGTTTTTT. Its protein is CASSPVVFNTRELFF.

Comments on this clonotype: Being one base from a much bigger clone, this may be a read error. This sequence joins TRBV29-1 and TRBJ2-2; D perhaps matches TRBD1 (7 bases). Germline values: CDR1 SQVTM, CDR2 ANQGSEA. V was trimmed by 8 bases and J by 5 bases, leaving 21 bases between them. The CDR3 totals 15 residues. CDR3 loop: CSMGGRGTGTGELFF. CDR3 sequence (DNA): TGCAGCATGGGGGGCAGGGGGACGGGAACCGGGGAGCTGTTTTTT.

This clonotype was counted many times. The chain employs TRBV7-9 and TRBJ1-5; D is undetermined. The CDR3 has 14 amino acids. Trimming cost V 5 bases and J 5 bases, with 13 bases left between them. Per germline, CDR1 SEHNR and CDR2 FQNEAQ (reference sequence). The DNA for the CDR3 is TGTGCCAGCAGCACTGGGCGACTGGATCAGCCCCAGCATTTT. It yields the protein CASSTGRLDQPQHF.

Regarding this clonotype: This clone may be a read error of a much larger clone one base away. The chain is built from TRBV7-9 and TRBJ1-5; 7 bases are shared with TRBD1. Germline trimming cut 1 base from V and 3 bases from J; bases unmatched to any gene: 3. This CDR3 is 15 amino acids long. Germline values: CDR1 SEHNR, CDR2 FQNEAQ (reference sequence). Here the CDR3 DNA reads TGTGCCAGCAGCTTAGGAGGGGGCGACAATCAGCCCCAGCATTTT. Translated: CASSLGGGDNQPQHF.

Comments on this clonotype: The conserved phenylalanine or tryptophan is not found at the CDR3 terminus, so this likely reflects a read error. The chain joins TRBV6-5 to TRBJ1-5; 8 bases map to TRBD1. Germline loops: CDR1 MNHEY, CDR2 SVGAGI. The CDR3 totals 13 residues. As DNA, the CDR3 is TGTGCCTGCAGGGGGCTTAGCAATCAGCCCCAGCATCTT. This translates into CACRGLSNQPQHL.

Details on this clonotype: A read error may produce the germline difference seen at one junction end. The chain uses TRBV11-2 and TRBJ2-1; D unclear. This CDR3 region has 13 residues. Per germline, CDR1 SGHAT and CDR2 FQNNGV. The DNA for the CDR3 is TGTGCCAGCAGCTTAGAGGTGCCTAATGAGCACTTCTTC. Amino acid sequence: CASSLEVPNEHFF.

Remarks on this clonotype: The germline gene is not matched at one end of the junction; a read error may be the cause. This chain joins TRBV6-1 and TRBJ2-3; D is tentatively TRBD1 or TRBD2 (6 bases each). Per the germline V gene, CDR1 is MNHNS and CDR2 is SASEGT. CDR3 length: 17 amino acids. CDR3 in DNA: TGTGCCAGAAGTGAAGCCGGTCGGGGGCTAAGTACAGATACGCAGTATTTT. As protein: CARSEAGRGLSTDTQYF.